The 12 T cell receptor beta chains below all came from one sample that was sequenced in a study of blood T cell repertoires in COVID-19. Using immunoSEQ multiplex PCR, the repertoire was profiled, and TCRdb retains in-frame clones only, with some absent. The sample has around 220,000 clones, approximately 85% seen once. Sequenced material: peripheral blood. The receptor set was obtained from a woman older than 75 with COVID-19, enrolled during active disease.

This clone showed up just once. CDR3 bases: TGTGCCGCGAGGACAGGGGGCGCAGAGACCCAGTACTTC. It yields the protein CAARTGGAETQYF. This chain joins TRBV28 and TRBJ2-5, with 11 bases that match TRBD1. The germline V gene encodes CDR1 MDHEN and CDR2 SYDVKM. The CDR3 runs to 13 residues. Unmatched junction bases numbered 6, after V lost 11 bases and J lost 4 bases.

The V call is TRBV5-1, the J call TRBJ2-3; D not resolved. V lost 3 bases, J lost 7 bases, and 6 bases lay in between. Germline V gene lookup returns CDR1 SGHRS and CDR2 YFSETQ. The CDR3 runs 11 residues. The CDR3 DNA reads TGCGCCAGCAGCTCCGTTTATACGCAGTATTTT. It encodes CASSSVYTQYF.

The rearrangement uses TRBV9 and TRBJ2-2; TRBD1 might be the D (8 bases). The CDR3 covers 14 residues. Germline CDR1 SGDLS, CDR2 YYNGEE. V was cut by 3 bases and J by 7 bases, with 13 bases left in between. The CDR3 sequence is CASSGTGRVGELFF. Written as DNA, the CDR3 is TGTGCCAGCAGCGGGACAGGGAGGGTCGGGGAGCTGTTTTTT.

The V call is TRBV5-1, the J call TRBJ2-7, with D maybe TRBD2 (6 bases). There are 14 residues in the CDR3. In germline, CDR1 is SGHRS, CDR2 YFSETQ. V gave up 0 bases and J gave up 4 bases, with 11 bases separating them. CDR3 sequence reads: CASSLEVGRYEQYF. CDR3 sequence (DNA): TGCGCCAGCAGCTTGGAGGTAGGGAGGTACGAGCAGTACTTC.

The rearrangement links TRBV6-5 to TRBJ1-6, with D unclear. V was shortened by 5 bases and J by 6 bases, with 8 bases between the two germline ends. The length of the CDR3 is 13 residues. The germline gives CDR1 MNHEY, CDR2 SVGAGI. The CDR3 protein is CASSNRINSPLHF. In DNA, the CDR3 is TGTGCCAGCAGTAACAGAATTAATTCACCCCTCCACTTT.

Here the CDR3 DNA reads TGCGCCAGCAGCCAAGTCGGTTTAGGGGTGAACACTGAAGCTTTCTTT. Its translation is CASSQVGLGVNTEAFF. The chain combines TRBV4-1 with TRBJ1-1; weak D call: TRBD1 (5 bases). Germline V CDR1 and CDR2: MGHRA, YSYEKL. Trimming removed 1 base at V and 0 bases at J, with 12 bases between. CDR3 size: 16 residues.

This chain links TRBV28 with TRBJ2-1; possibly TRBD2 for D (5 bases). Germline values: CDR1 MDHEN, CDR2 SYDVKM. The CDR3 has 16 amino acids. The V end was cut by 5 bases, the J end by 7 bases, with 21 bases between. For the CDR3, the DNA is TGTGCCAGCAGTCCCCGGAGGAAAGGGAAAAGAAATGAGCAGTTCTTC. This codes for CASSPRRKGKRNEQFF.

This rearrangement joins TRBV15 to TRBJ1-5, with D unresolved. Trimming took 5 bases from V and 6 from J, leaving 11 bases between them. Germline-derived CDR1 and CDR2 are LNHNV and YYDKDF (reference sequence). This CDR3 contains 13 residues. CDR3 nucleotide sequence: TGTGCCACCAGCCGCCAACTTGGTCAGCCCCAGCATTTT. As protein: CATSRQLGQPQHF. Based on the CDR3 plus reference TRBV15 and TRBJ1-5, the full variable domain is DAMVIQNPRYQVTQFGKPVTLSCSQTLNHNVMYWYQQKSSQAPKLLFHYYDKDFNNEADTPDNFQSRRPNTSFCFLDIRSPGLGDTAMYLCATSRQLGQPQHFGDGTRLSIL.

The rearrangement links TRBV4-2 to TRBJ1-5; the match to TRBD1 covers 9 bases. CDR1 and CDR2 from the germline V gene are LGHNA and YNFKEQ. CDR3 length equals 15 residues. The junction had 4 bases not matched to a gene; V was cut back by 0 bases and J by 7 bases. CDR3 in amino acids: CASSQEGQGGQPQHF. The CDR3 DNA follows: TGTGCCAGCAGCCAAGAGGGACAGGGTGGCCAGCCCCAGCATTTT.

The chain has TRBV7-2 and TRBJ2-1; 7 nucleotides match TRBD1. V lost 2 bases, J lost 6 bases, and 7 bases stayed unmatched. This CDR3 comprises 15 residues. Germline CDR1 reads SGHTA; CDR2 reads FQGNSA. CDR3 amino acids: CASSLRTGESNEQFF. DNA of the CDR3: TGTGCCAGCAGCTTAAGGACAGGCGAAAGCAATGAGCAGTTCTTC. The full variable domain, completed using reference TRBV7-2 and TRBJ2-1, is GAGVSQSPSNKVTEKGKDVELRCDPISGHTALYWYRQSLGQGLEFLIYFQGNSAPDKSGLPSDRFSAERTGGSVSTLTIQRTQQEDSAVYLCASSLRTGESNEQFFGPGTRLTVL.

V and J are TRBV5-4 and TRBJ2-7; 9 bases are shared with TRBD2. The CDR3 spans 15 residues. With V trimmed by 3 bases and J by 4 bases, 8 bases remained unmatched. Per germline, CDR1 SGHNT and CDR2 YYREEE (reference sequence). DNA of the CDR3: TGTGCCAGCAGCTCCGGGGCGGGGGGGCGGTACGAGCAGTACTTC. It codes for CASSSGAGGRYEQYF.

V and J are TRBV5-4 and TRBJ2-7; D may be TRBD2 (5 bases). Germline V gene sequence: CDR1 SGHNT, CDR2 YYREEE (reference sequence). The CDR3 totals 15 residues. With 0 bases removed from V and 4 bases from J, the gap between germline ends came to 14 bases. The CDR3 loop reads CASSLDLDRRYEQYF. Written as DNA, the CDR3 is TGTGCCAGCAGCTTGGATCTGGACCGGAGGTACGAGCAGTACTTC.